Shown below are 5 T cell receptor beta chains from a single sample sequenced in a study of post-analysis software for immune sequencing data. Whole-study results and caveats: Relative to controls, patients had several TRBV segments at higher frequency, with TRBV5-6, TRBV5-1 and TRBV20-1 among these.

Researchers reported that TCR beta cDNA libraries carried unique molecular identifiers. A single record per CDR3 protein comes from TCRdb applying MiXCR to the PCR reads. The table lists some 690,000 distinct CDR3 sequences, approximately 59% of them singletons, with about 11% in the top ten. These receptors' antigens are unknown. Sample: blood. The source of these receptors is a girl aged 2 to 9 with multiple sclerosis.

V gene TRBV6-6 combines with J gene TRBJ1-5; D is uncertain. V was cut by 4 bases and J by 7 bases, with 11 bases left in between. This CDR3 comprises 13 residues. Germline lookup yields CDR1 MNHNY and CDR2 SVGAGI (reference sequence). CDR3 loop: CASSSDPAQPQHF. In DNA form, the CDR3 reads TGTGCCAGCAGTTCCGACCCGGCGCAGCCCCAGCATTTT.

The chain has TRBV4-3 and TRBJ2-6; D is ambiguous. V was clipped by 0 bases and J by 0 bases, with 9 bases between them. The CDR3 runs 17 residues. Germline CDR1 and CDR2: LGHNA and YSLEER. The CDR3: CASSQDYRDSGANVLTF. The CDR3 DNA follows: TGCGCCAGCAGCCAAGACTACAGAGACTCTGGGGCCAACGTCCTGACTTTC.

The genes are TRBV4-3 and TRBJ2-2; no clear D gene. The V gene lost 6 bases and the J gene lost 2 bases, with 10 bases spanning the gap. Germline CDR1 reads LGHNA; CDR2 reads YSLEER. This CDR3 is built from 14 residues. The CDR3 DNA reads TGCGCCAGCAGACCCCAACCCAACACCGGGGAGCTGTTTTTT. It is translated as CASRPQPNTGELFF.

On this clonotype: Germline is not matched at one junction end, which may reflect a read error. The chain employs TRBV4-1 and TRBJ2-7, with a possible D match to TRBD2 (5 bases). The germline V gene has CDR1 MGHRA and CDR2 YSYEKL. This CDR3 spans 12 amino acids. CDR3 in DNA: TGTGCCAGCAGCCAAGGTCCGGGAGAGCAGTACTTC. Encoded protein: CASSQGPGEQYF.

The chain links TRBV20-1 to TRBJ2-4, with 9 bases lining up with TRBD2. The J call may be wrong; the DNA end is better matched by TRBJ2-5. Germline loops: CDR1 DFQATT, CDR2 SNEGSKA (reference sequence). This CDR3 contains 16 residues. CDR3 DNA: TGCAGTGCGGACCCCGGGACTAGCAGAGCGATGGAGACCCAGTACTTC. Protein sequence: CSADPGTSRAMETQYF.